These 26 T cell receptor beta chains originate from one sample sequenced in a study of T cells in Graves' hyperthyroidism and ophthalmopathy. TCR beta CDR3 regions were amplified from RNA. The HTBI primer set was used in a first-round RT-PCR of the TCR CDR3. A single record per CDR3 protein comes from TCRdb applying MiXCR to the multiplex PCR reads. The sample includes 45,000 to 50,000 distinct CDR3 sequences, approximately 49% seen only once; the top ten take roughly 32%. The material sequenced was peripheral blood or thyroid tissue (not recorded which). These receptors came from a woman aged 50 to 60 with Graves' hyperthyroidism.

This sequence joins TRBV10-3 and TRBJ2-5, with 8 bases identical to TRBD1. With 6 bases clipped from V and 11 bases from J, the junction kept 11 bases outside the gene matches. Germline loops: CDR1 ENHRY, CDR2 SYGVKD. The CDR3 is made up of 13 amino acids. The DNA of the CDR3 is TGTGCCATCAGGGCCGCAGGGGGCGGGGAGCAGTACTTC. Amino acids: CAIRAAGGGEQYF.

This clonotype was observed many times. The V gene is TRBV20-1, the J gene TRBJ2-7; weak D call: TRBD1 (6 bases). The germline V and J ends were trimmed by 3 bases and 0 bases, with 12 bases remaining between them. The CDR3 is 14 residues long. Germline CDR1 is DFQATT and CDR2 is SNEGSKA (reference sequence). The chain's CDR3 is CSARPQGSSYEQYF. CDR3 nucleotide sequence: TGCAGTGCTAGGCCCCAGGGGAGCTCCTACGAGCAGTACTTC.

This clonotype ranks as medium-sized. The J gene is TRBJ1-2, the V gene TRBV9; D is uncertain. Germline assignment: CDR1 SGDLS and CDR2 YYNGEE. This CDR3 is 11 amino acids long. V dropped 4 bases and J dropped 2 bases, with 3 bases sitting between them. CDR3 DNA sequence: TGTGCCAGCAGCCAAAACTATGGCTACACCTTC. Its protein product is CASSQNYGYTF.

In this sample, this clonotype turned up many times. V usage is TRBV6-1 and J usage is TRBJ2-7; 9 positions agree with TRBD2. Per the germline V gene, CDR1 is MNHNS and CDR2 is SASEGT. V shed 7 bases and J 4 bases; nucleotides not matched to a gene: 5. This CDR3 spans 13 amino acids. The CDR3 spells CASTTGLAYEQYF. CDR3 coding DNA: TGTGCCAGCACTACGGGACTAGCTTACGAGCAGTACTTC.

The chain links TRBV7-9 to TRBJ2-5; 11 bases line up with TRBD1. Trimming cost V 4 bases and J 4 bases; bases outside gene matches: 2. Germline V gives CDR1 SEHNR, CDR2 FQNEAQ (reference sequence). CDR3 length: 14 residues. The CDR3 nucleotides are TGTGCCAGCAGCTCGGGGACAGGGGGAGAGACCCAGTACTTC. This gives the protein CASSSGTGGETQYF.

The chain combines TRBV9 with TRBJ2-7; possibly TRBD2 for D (7 bases). The ends were cut back, 0 bases at V and 2 bases at J, with 12 bases in the middle. CDR3 length equals 15 residues. Germline CDR1 is SGDLS and CDR2 is YYNGEE. As DNA, the CDR3 is TGTGCCAGCAGCGTAGGTGGAGGGGGGGCCTACGAGCAGTACTTC. This gives the protein CASSVGGGGAYEQYF.

There are many counts of this clonotype. The chain has TRBV6-5 and TRBJ2-2; D gene unclear. The V gene lost 6 bases and the J gene lost 1 base, with 9 bases spanning the gap. CDR3 length equals 14 residues. Germline CDR1 is MNHEY and CDR2 is SVGAGI. The CDR3 DNA sequence: TGTGCCAGCAGATACGCAAAGAACACCGGGGAGCTGTTTTTT. It specifies CASRYAKNTGELFF.

This chain uses TRBV10-3 with TRBJ1-2, with a tentative D call TRBD1 (5 bases). The CDR3 contains 14 residues. V gave up 4 bases and J gave up 7 bases, with 16 bases separating them. Germline CDR1 ENHRY, CDR2 SYGVKD. CDR3 protein: CAISGGTGTSGYTF. In DNA, the CDR3 is TGTGCCATCAGTGGCGGGACCGGCACCTCTGGCTACACCTTC.

This chain links TRBV2 with TRBJ2-5; 9 positions match TRBD2. Germline assignment: CDR1 SNHLY and CDR2 FYNNEI. The junction had 9 bases not matched to a gene; V was cut back by 5 bases and J by 5 bases. CDR3 length: 15 amino acids. Written as DNA, the CDR3 is TGTGCCAGCAGTTTAGCAATAGCGGGAGAGGAGACCCAGTACTTC. This gives the protein CASSLAIAGEETQYF.

This clonotype came up many times. V and J are TRBV4-2 and TRBJ2-7, with TRBD2 as a possible D gene (5 bases). Trimming took 4 bases from V and 0 from J, leaving 13 bases between them. There are 15 residues in the CDR3. Germline CDR1 and CDR2: LGHNA and YNFKEQ. The CDR3 is CASSPGGLSSYEQYF. The CDR3 DNA is TGTGCCAGCAGCCCCGGCGGACTTTCCTCCTACGAGCAGTACTTC.

The chain couples TRBV2 to TRBJ2-7, with TRBD1 matching 7 bases. The length of the CDR3 is 15 residues. Germline V gives CDR1 SNHLY, CDR2 FYNNEI. V trimming: 4 bases; J trimming: 0 bases; junction bases outside the gene matches: 6. The chain's CDR3 is CASSGRQGSSYEQYF. The CDR3 DNA sequence: TGTGCCAGCAGTGGGCGACAGGGAAGCTCCTACGAGCAGTACTTC.

V is TRBV10-3 and J is TRBJ1-1; 10 nucleotides line up with TRBD1. V lost 3 bases, J lost 6 bases, and 4 bases stayed unmatched. The V gene's germline CDR1 is ENHRY and CDR2 SYGVKD. The CDR3 contains 14 residues. The CDR3 spells CAISDPDRGPEAFF. DNA for the CDR3: TGTGCCATCAGTGACCCAGACAGGGGGCCTGAAGCTTTCTTT.

This chain connects TRBV6-5 to TRBJ2-6; no definite D call. The CDR3 totals 16 residues. In germline, CDR1 is MNHEY, CDR2 SVGAGI. Trimming removed 0 bases at V and 3 bases at J, with 9 bases between. The CDR3 here is CASSYSGSFGANVLTF. The CDR3 coding sequence is TGTGCCAGCAGTTACTCAGGGTCCTTTGGGGCCAACGTCCTGACTTTC.

This clonotype was seen many times. The chain recombines TRBV7-9 with TRBJ1-1, with D possibly matching TRBD1 (6 bases). Trimming left V 6 bases short and J 11 bases short, with 22 bases between. Looked up from germline, CDR1 is SEHNR and CDR2 is FQNEAQ (reference sequence). The length of the CDR3 is 14 residues. CDR3 region: CASSRTGTPEVAFF. The DNA for the CDR3 is TGTGCCAGCAGTCGAACCGGGACACCAGAGGTTGCTTTCTTT. The full variable domain, its missing parts supplied by reference TRBV7-9 and TRBJ1-1, is DTGVSQNPRHKITKRGQNVTFRCDPISEHNRLYWYRQTLGQGPEFLTYFQNEAQLEKSRLLSDRFSAERPKGSFSTLEIQRTEQGDSAMYLCASSRTGTPEVAFFGQGTRLTVV.

The J gene is TRBJ2-7, the V gene TRBV29-1; TRBD1 or TRBD2 may be the D gene (5 bases each). From germline, CDR1 is SQVTM and CDR2 ANQGSEA. The V and J ends lost 3 bases and 2 bases respectively, with 8 bases between them. The CDR3 has 12 residues. CDR3 sequence: CSVEGDTYEQYF. The CDR3 coding sequence is TGCAGCGTTGAGGGGGATACCTACGAGCAGTACTTC.

This clonotype has at least ten counts. V usage is TRBV27 and J usage is TRBJ1-3; D is possibly TRBD1 (5 bases). The V and J ends lost 5 bases and 4 bases respectively, with 12 bases between them. The germline CDR1 and CDR2 sequences are MNHEY and SMNVEV (reference sequence). CDR3 length equals 14 residues. CDR3 loop: CASSRQGVGNTIYF. In DNA, the CDR3 is TGTGCCAGCAGTCGGCAGGGTGTAGGAAACACCATATATTTT.

This clonotype has just a few counts. CDR3 coding DNA: TGTGCCAGCGTGCAGGGGGTTGATCAGCCCCAGCATTTT. This encodes CASVQGVDQPQHF. The chain combines TRBV2 with TRBJ1-5; 7 positions agree with TRBD1. The CDR3 extends over 13 amino acids. The trim removed 8 bases at V and 5 bases at J, leaving 6 bases unmatched. Germline CDR1 is SNHLY and CDR2 is FYNNEI.

This rearrangement joins TRBV11-1 to TRBJ2-7; tentative D call: TRBD1 (6 bases). Trimming left V 8 bases short and J 2 bases short, with 13 bases between. Germline V CDR1 and CDR2: SGHAT, FQDESV (reference sequence). The CDR3 spans 13 residues. The CDR3 region has the DNA TGTGCCAGCGGAGCGACAGGCACCTACGAGCAGTACTTC. Amino acid sequence: CASGATGTYEQYF.

Notes on this clonotype: With a much larger clone just one base away, this may be a read error. The chain carries TRBV6-5 and TRBJ1-4; TRBD1 agrees at 7 bases. CDR1 and CDR2 (germline): MNHEY, SVGAGI. This CDR3 is built from 12 residues. CDR3 sequence (DNA): TGTGCCAGCAGTAACTCCGGGACAGCGCTGGTTTTT. Protein: CASSNSGTALVF.

V usage is TRBV7-9 and J usage is TRBJ1-2; D might be TRBD1 (5 bases). CDR3 length: 12 residues. V lost 5 bases, J lost 5 bases, and 9 bases lay in between. Germline V gives CDR1 SEHNR, CDR2 FQNEAQ (reference sequence). The CDR3 DNA follows: TGTGCCAGCAGCCCAAGGGGTTATGGCTACACCTTC. Encoded protein: CASSPRGYGYTF.

The table lists this clonotype with many counts. The genes are TRBV11-2 and TRBJ1-1; D is unresolved. V was cut by 3 bases and J by 0 bases, with 11 bases left in between. The CDR3 has 15 amino acids. In germline, CDR1 is SGHAT, CDR2 FQNNGV. CDR3: CASSLVGSLNTEAFF. CDR3 sequence (DNA): TGTGCCAGCAGCTTGGTGGGCAGTCTGAACACTGAAGCTTTCTTT.

The gene calls are TRBV12-3 or TRBV12-4 and TRBJ1-2, with D perhaps matching TRBD1 (6 bases). This CDR3 is 12 amino acids long. Trimming removed 5 bases at V and 4 bases at J, with 8 bases between. CDR3 amino acids: CASSPGAYGYTF. In DNA form, the CDR3 reads TGTGCCAGCAGTCCAGGGGCCTATGGCTACACCTTC.

The V call is TRBV29-1, the J call TRBJ2-3, with 7 bases that match TRBD2. V lost 6 bases to trimming and J lost 7 bases; unmatched junction nucleotides: 13. The CDR3 is 14 residues long. Germline V gene sequence: CDR1 SQVTM, CDR2 ANQGSEA. In DNA, the CDR3 is TGCAGCGTAGATTTTGGTCTAGCGGACAATACGCAGTATTTT. Protein: CSVDFGLADNTQYF.

This clonotype was counted at least ten times. This chain joins TRBV5-1 and TRBJ1-1; 7 nucleotides match TRBD1. In germline, CDR1 is SGHRS, CDR2 YFSETQ. The CDR3 spans 16 residues. After removal of 2 bases from V and 1 base from J, the junction contained 8 bases not matched to a gene. The CDR3, as DNA: TGCGCCAGCAGCTTAGATAGGACAGGATGGAACACTGAAGCTTTCTTT. It encodes CASSLDRTGWNTEAFF.

This rearrangement joins TRBV20-1 to TRBJ2-7, with 15 bases lining up with TRBD2. Losses at the gene ends were 3 bases for V and 3 bases for J; bases not matched to a gene: 3. The germline CDR1 and CDR2 sequences are DFQATT and SNEGSKA (reference sequence). This CDR3 has 15 amino acids. In DNA, the CDR3 is TGCAGTGCTAGTGGACTAGCGGGAGGGGGCTACGAGCAGTACTTC. Amino acids: CSASGLAGGGYEQYF.

This clonotype was seen a single time. The junction and the germline gene differ at one end; a read error may be behind it. The chain has TRBV24-1 and TRBJ2-2; possible D gene TRBD2, 5 bases. CDR3 length equals 15 residues. Germline V CDR1 and CDR2: KGHDR, SFDVKD. The CDR3, as DNA: TGTGCCACCAGTGATTTGGGAAGGAACACCGGGGAGCTGTTGTTC. Its protein product is CATSDLGRNTGELLF.